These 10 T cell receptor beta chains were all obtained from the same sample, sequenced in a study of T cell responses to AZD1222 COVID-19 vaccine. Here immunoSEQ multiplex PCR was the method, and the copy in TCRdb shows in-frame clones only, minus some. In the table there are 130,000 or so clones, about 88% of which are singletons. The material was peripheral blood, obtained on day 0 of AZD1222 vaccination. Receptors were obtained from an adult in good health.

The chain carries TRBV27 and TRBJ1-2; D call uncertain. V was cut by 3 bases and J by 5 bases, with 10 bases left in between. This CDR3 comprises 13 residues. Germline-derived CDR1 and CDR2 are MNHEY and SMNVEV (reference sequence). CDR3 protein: CASSFQDRYGYTF. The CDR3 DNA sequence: TGTGCCAGCAGTTTCCAGGACCGGTATGGCTACACCTTC.

The CDR3: CASSYSMVAGEDEQFF. The DNA of the CDR3 is TGTGCCAGCAGTTACTCGATGGTAGCGGGGGAAGATGAGCAGTTCTTC. The rearrangement links TRBV6-5 to TRBJ2-1; 9 bases are shared with TRBD2. The CDR3 is 16 residues long. Trimming removed 0 bases from V and 8 bases from J; junction bases left unmatched: 8. Germline CDR1 and CDR2: MNHEY and SVGAGI.

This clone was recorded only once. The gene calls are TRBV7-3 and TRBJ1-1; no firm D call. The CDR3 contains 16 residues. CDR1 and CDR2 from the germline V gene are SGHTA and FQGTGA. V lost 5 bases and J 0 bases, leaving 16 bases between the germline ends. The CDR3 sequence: CASSPGRQGMNTEAFF. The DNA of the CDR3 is TGTGCCAGCAGCCCTGGTCGGCAAGGGATGAACACTGAAGCTTTCTTT. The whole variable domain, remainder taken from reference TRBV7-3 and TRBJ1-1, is GAGVSQTPSNKVTEKGKYVELRCDPISGHTALYWYRQSLGQGPEFLIYFQGTGAADDSGLPNDRFFAVRPEGSVSTLKIQRTERGDSAVYLCASSPGRQGMNTEAFFGQGTRLTVV.

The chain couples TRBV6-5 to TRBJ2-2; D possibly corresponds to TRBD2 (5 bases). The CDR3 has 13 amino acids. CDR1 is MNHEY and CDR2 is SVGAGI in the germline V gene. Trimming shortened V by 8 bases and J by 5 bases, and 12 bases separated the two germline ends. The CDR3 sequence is CASARGGTGELFF. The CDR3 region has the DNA TGTGCCAGCGCTCGAGGCGGGACCGGGGAGCTGTTTTTT.

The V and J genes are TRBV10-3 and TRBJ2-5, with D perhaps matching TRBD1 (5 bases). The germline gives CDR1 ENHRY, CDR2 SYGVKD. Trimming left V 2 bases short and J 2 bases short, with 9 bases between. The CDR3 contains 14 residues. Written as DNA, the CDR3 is TGTGCCATCAGTGAGAGGGGCTCGCAAGAGACCCAGTACTTC. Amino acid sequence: CAISERGSQETQYF.

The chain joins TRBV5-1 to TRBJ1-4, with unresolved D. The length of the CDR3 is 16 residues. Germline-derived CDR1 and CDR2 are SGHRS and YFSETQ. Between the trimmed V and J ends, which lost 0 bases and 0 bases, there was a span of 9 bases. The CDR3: CASSLGTIPTNEKLFF. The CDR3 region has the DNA TGCGCCAGCAGCTTGGGCACCATACCAACTAATGAAAAACTGTTTTTT.

The CDR3 bases are TGCGCCAGCAGCTTGGATGTCGGGTGGAACACCGGGGAGCTGTTTTTT. Encoded protein: CASSLDVGWNTGELFF. The V gene is TRBV5-1, the J gene TRBJ2-2; no clear D gene. This CDR3 comprises 16 residues. V gave up 0 bases and J gave up 1 base, with 10 bases separating them. CDR1 and CDR2 from the germline V gene are SGHRS and YFSETQ.

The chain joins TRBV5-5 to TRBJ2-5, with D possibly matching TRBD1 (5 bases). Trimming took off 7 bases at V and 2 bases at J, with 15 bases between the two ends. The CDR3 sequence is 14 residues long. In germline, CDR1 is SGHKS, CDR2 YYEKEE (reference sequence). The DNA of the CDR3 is TGTGCCAGCGGAACAGGACCCCCGCAAGAGACCCAGTACTTC. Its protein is CASGTGPPQETQYF.

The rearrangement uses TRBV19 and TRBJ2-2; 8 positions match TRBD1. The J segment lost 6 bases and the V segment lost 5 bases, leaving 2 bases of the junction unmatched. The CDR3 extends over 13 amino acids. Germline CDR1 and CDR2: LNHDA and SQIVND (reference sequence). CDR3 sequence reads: CASSPQGAGELFF. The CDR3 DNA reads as TGTGCCAGTAGTCCACAGGGGGCCGGGGAGCTGTTTTTT.

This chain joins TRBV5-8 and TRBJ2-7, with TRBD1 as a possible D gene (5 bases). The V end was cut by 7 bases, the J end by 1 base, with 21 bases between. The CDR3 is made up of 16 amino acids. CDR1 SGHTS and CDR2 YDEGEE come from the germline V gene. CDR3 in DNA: TGTGCCAGCGTTTCCCGGACATCCGGTATTTCCTACGAGCAGTACTTC. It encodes CASVSRTSGISYEQYF.